These 6 T cell receptor beta chains came from one sample sequenced in a study of CD8 T cells in ankylosing spondylitis. Via MiXCR, TCRdb re-called the 5' RACE reads, giving one row per CDR3 protein. This sample has some 250,000 distinct CDR3 sequences, with around 11% found just once. Sequenced input: blood, either unsorted or a sorted T cell fraction (not recorded which). The origin of the receptors is a male donor with ankylosing spondylitis or in good health (not recorded which).

The J gene is TRBJ2-1, the V gene TRBV5-4; 14 bases are a match to TRBD2. Germline CDR1 SGHNT, CDR2 YYREEE (reference sequence). The trim removed 4 bases at V and 4 bases at J, leaving 7 bases unmatched. The CDR3 runs to 17 residues. The CDR3 is CASSRLAGGGIYNEQFF. The CDR3 DNA follows: TGTGCCAGCAGCCGACTAGCGGGGGGGGGAATTTACAATGAGCAGTTCTTC. The complete variable domain, with remaining parts taken from reference TRBV5-4 and TRBJ2-1, reads ETGVTQSPTHLIKTRGQQVTLRCSSQSGHNTVSWYQQALGQGPQFIFQYYREEENGRGNFPPRFSGLQFPNYSSELNVNALELDDSALYLCASSRLAGGGIYNEQFFGPGTRLTVL.

This clonotype has a count of ten or more. This chain joins TRBV5-1 and TRBJ1-1, with TRBD1 identical over 7 bases. Germline V lookup: CDR1 SGHRS, CDR2 YFSETQ. V trimming: 1 base; J trimming: 5 bases; junction bases outside the gene matches: 5. This CDR3 comprises 14 residues. The CDR3 loop reads CASSLNRGETEAFF. DNA of the CDR3: TGCGCCAGCAGCTTGAACAGGGGTGAGACTGAAGCTTTCTTT.

This clonotype has a count of ten or more. The J gene is TRBJ2-2, the V gene TRBV12-3 or TRBV12-4, with a weak D call TRBD2 (5 bases). Trimming removed 5 bases from V and 0 bases from J, with 10 bases in between. The CDR3 totals 15 residues. The CDR3: CASSKSGANTGELFF. The CDR3, as DNA: TGTGCCAGCAGTAAAAGCGGAGCGAACACCGGGGAGCTGTTTTTT.

This clonotype was found a few times. The gene calls are TRBV30 and TRBJ1-2, with a possible D match to TRBD1 (5 bases). The CDR3 length is 13 residues. The germline gives CDR1 GTSNPN, CDR2 SVGIG (reference sequence). V was clipped by 1 base and J by 4 bases, with 10 bases between them. This CDR3 is CAWSGERGYGYTF. The DNA for the CDR3 is TGTGCCTGGAGTGGGGAAAGGGGCTATGGCTACACCTTC.

This clonotype was found many times. The conserved phenylalanine or tryptophan normally closing the CDR3 is absent here, so this likely arose from a read error. The limits of the CDR3 on the DNA are not certain, so only TCRdb's listed CDR3 is given. The chain recombines TRBV5-6 with TRBJ1-1. The CDR3 has 12 amino acids, counting both end residues. From germline, CDR1 is SGHDT and CDR2 YYEEEE. This CDR3 is CASSSGKRQTYI.

The table lists this clonotype with many counts. This sequence joins TRBV29-1 and TRBJ2-5, with D tentatively TRBD2 (5 bases). This CDR3 contains 15 residues. V shed 3 bases and J shed 1 base, with 15 bases lying between them. CDR1 and CDR2 (germline): SQVTM, ANQGSEA. The CDR3 bases are TGCAGCGTTGATAGCGACCATGCCTTCCAAGAGACCCAGTACTTC. Translation gives CSVDSDHAFQETQYF.